This TCR beta chain was sequenced in a study of CD8 T cells in Susac syndrome. Sequencing of TCR beta covered CD8+ and CD4+ T cells obtained from blood. Random hexamers primed reverse transcription of about 0.5 to 1 ug RNA. By means of immunoSEQ multiplex PCR, TCR beta CDR3 spanning 54 Vbeta and 13 Jbeta underwent amplification. TCRdb reprocessed the immunoSEQ multiplex PCR reads via MiXCR and lists one record per CDR3 protein. The sample has around 130,000 distinct CDR3 sequences, approximately 96% seen once. With V trimmed by 4 bases and J by 7 bases, 7 bases remained unmatched. The CDR3 is made up of 14 amino acids. CDR1 KGHDR and CDR2 SFDVKD come from the germline V gene.

Sequenced sample: CD4+ T cells from PBMCs. The sequence was collected from a human donor with multiple sclerosis. The chain recombines TRBV24-1 with TRBJ2-5; 8 bases fit TRBD1. For the CDR3, the DNA is TGTGCCACCAGTGAGACTGGACAGGGTGGGACCCAGTACTTC. It translates to CATSETGQGGTQYF.